This T cell receptor beta chain was documented in a study of vaccination effects on CD4 cells after COVID-19. Whole-study context: Post-vaccine specimens arrived a median 72 days past the second dose. Study-level results: After vaccination, at late timepoints, clones induced by infection and by vaccine contracted markedly.

Assay used: immunoSEQ multiplex PCR; TCRdb lists only in-frame clones, some missing. The profile shows around 22,000 clones, more than 70% of them singletons. About this clone: What it recognizes is unknown.

Sequencing in the ViraFEST assay came after antigen-specific CD4+ T cells had been expanded with viral peptide pools, which were used to stimulate PBMC. Researchers isolated CD4+ T cells once about 11 days of culture had elapsed. All study participants received two doses of BNT162b2 or mRNA-1273 vaccine. Vaccine recipients had no previous SARS-CoV-2 infection; their nucleocapsid antibodies were negative. Half-medium replacement with IL-2 medium occurred on days 3 and 7. This CDR3 is built from 15 residues. The V and J ends lost 1 base and 4 bases, in that order; junction bases with no gene match: 5. Germline CDR1 is SGDLS and CDR2 is YYNGEE.

The rearrangement joins TRBV9 to TRBJ2-5, with 9 bases matching TRBD2. This receptor was obtained from a human donor who received a COVID-19 vaccine. Specimen: CD4+ T cells from PBMCs cultured with HCoV-229E spike peptides, collected after COVID-19 vaccination. In nucleotides, the CDR3 is TGTGCCAGCAGCGTATTTAGCGGGGGAGGAGAGACCCAGTACTTC. It encodes CASSVFSGGGETQYF.